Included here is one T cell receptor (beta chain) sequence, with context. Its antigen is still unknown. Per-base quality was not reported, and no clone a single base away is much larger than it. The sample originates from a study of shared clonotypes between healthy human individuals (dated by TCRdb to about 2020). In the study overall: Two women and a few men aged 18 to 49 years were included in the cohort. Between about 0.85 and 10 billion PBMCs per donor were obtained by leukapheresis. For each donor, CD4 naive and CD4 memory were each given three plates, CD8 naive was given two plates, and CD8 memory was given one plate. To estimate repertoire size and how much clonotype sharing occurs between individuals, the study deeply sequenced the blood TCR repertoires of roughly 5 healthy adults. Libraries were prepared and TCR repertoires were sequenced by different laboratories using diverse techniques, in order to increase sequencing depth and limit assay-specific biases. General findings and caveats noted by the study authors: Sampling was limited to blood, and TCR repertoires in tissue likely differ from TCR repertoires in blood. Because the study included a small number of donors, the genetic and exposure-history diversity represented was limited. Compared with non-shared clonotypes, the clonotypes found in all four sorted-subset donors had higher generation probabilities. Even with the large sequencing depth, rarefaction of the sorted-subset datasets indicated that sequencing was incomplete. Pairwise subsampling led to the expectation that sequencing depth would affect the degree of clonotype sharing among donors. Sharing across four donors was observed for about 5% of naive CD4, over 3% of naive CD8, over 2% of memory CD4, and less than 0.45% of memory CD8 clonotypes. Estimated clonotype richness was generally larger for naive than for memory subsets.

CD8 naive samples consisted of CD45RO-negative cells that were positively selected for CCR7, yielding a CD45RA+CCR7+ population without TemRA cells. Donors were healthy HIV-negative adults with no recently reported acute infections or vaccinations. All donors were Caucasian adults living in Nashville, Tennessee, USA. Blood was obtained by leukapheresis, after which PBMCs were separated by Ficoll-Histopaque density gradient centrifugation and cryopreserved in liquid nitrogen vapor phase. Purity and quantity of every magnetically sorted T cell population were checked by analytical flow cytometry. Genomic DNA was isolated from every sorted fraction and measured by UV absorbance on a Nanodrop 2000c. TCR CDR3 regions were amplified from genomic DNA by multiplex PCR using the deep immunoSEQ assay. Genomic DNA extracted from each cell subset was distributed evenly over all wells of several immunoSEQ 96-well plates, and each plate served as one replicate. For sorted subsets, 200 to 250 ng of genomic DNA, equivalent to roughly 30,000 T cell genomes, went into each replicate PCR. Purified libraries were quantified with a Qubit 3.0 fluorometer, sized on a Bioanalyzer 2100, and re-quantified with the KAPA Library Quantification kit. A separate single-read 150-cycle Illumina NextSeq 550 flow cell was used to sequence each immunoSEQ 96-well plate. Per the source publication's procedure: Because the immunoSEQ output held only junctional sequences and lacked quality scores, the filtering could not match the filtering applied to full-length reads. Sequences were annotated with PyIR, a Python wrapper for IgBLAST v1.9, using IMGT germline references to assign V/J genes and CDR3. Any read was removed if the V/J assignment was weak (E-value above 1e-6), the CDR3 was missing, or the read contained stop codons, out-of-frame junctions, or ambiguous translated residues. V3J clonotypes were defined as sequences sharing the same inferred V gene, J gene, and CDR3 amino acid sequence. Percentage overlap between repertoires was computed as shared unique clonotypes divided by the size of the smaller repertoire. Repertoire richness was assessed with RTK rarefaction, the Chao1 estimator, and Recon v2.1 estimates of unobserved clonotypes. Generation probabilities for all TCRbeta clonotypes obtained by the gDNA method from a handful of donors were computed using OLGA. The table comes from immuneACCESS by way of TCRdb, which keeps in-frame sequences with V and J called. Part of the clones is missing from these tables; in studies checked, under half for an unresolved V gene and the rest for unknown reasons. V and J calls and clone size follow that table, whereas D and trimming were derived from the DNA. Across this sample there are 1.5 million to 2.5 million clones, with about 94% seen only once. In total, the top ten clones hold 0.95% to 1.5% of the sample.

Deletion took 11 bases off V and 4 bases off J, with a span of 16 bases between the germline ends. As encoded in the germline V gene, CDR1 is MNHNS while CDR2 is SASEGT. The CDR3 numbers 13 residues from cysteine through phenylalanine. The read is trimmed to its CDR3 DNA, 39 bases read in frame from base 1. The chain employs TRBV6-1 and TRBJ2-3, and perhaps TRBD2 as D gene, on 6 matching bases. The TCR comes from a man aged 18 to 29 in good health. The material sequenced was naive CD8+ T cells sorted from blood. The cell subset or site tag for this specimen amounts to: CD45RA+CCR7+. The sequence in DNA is TGTGCCGGGGAGGCCACTTGGGCAGATACGCAGTATTTT. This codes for CAGEATWADTQYF.